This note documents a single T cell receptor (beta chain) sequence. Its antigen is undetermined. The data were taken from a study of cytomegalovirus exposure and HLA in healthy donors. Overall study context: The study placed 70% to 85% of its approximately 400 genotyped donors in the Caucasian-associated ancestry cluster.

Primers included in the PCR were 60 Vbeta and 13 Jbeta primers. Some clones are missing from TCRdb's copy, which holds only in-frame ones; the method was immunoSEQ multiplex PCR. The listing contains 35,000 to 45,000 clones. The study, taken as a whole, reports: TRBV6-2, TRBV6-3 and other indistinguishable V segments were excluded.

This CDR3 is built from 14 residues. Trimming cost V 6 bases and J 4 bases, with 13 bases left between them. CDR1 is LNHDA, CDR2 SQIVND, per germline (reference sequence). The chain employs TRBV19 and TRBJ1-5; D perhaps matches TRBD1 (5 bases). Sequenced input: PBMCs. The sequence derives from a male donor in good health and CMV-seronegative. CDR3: CASSAGPENQPQHF. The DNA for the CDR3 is TGTGCCAGTAGCGCGGGGCCCGAGAATCAGCCCCAGCATTTT.